Below, one T cell receptor beta chain is given with its context. The sample belongs to a study of patients and donors after allogeneic stem cell transplantation. TCRdb fed the RT-PCR reads into MiXCR, producing one record per CDR3 protein. The data hold about 110,000 distinct CDR3 sequences, with approximately 40% observed a single time. There are 15 residues in the CDR3. The germline V gene has CDR1 SGHVS and CDR2 FQNEAQ. The germline V and J ends were trimmed by 4 bases and 2 bases, with 12 bases remaining between them. The sample was blood, either unsorted or a sorted T cell fraction (not recorded which). This sequence was found in a human donor who was either an allogeneic HSCT recipient or a stem cell or donor lymphocyte infusion donor (not recorded which). It is not recorded whose cells these are; they may come from a transplant donor. The V gene is TRBV7-8, the J gene TRBJ1-5; D gene uncertain. The CDR3 here is CASSSGLGGNQPQHF. In nucleotides, the CDR3 is TGTGCCAGCAGCTCGGGCCTCGGGGGCAATCAGCCCCAGCATTTT.